Each of the 18 T cell receptor beta chains below was sequenced from the same sample in a study of blood T cell repertoires in COVID-19. Clones were read by immunoSEQ multiplex PCR, and TCRdb kept only the in-frame ones, dropping some. The repertoire holds around 200,000 clones, about 88% seen once, with approximately 5% in the top ten. Sequences were obtained from peripheral blood. Source of these receptors: a woman over 75 with acute or convalescent COVID-19.

The rearrangement links TRBV4-1 to TRBJ1-1; 8 bases match TRBD1. CDR3 length equals 13 residues. With 8 bases clipped from V and 4 bases from J, the junction kept 6 bases outside the gene matches. Germline-derived CDR1 and CDR2 are MGHRA and YSYEKL. The CDR3 nucleotides are TGCGCCAGCCGCGGACAGGGAGGCACTGAAGCTTTCTTT. It yields the protein CASRGQGGTEAFF.

The table lists this clone with a few counts. The V gene is TRBV12-3 or TRBV12-4, the J gene TRBJ1-1; D gene ambiguous. The V end was cut by 2 bases, the J end by 4 bases, with 5 bases between. The CDR3 length is 12 residues. The CDR3 nucleotides read TGTGCCAGCAGTTTATTCGGCACTGAAGCTTTCTTT. This gives the protein CASSLFGTEAFF.

The chain employs TRBV6-1 and TRBJ2-5; 11 bases align to TRBD1. The CDR3 has 16 residues. With V trimmed by 2 bases and J by 5 bases, 7 bases remained unmatched. Germline CDR1 reads MNHNS; CDR2 reads SASEGT. The CDR3 here is CASSERRTGGMETQYF. The DNA of the CDR3 is TGTGCCAGCAGTGAACGGCGGACAGGGGGCATGGAGACCCAGTACTTC.

The rearrangement uses TRBV9 and TRBJ1-2; D is undetermined. The CDR3 extends over 13 amino acids. Looked up from germline, CDR1 is SGDLS and CDR2 is YYNGEE. Trimming took 0 bases from V and 0 from J, leaving 3 bases between them. This CDR3 reads CASSVGPNYGYTF. CDR3 sequence (DNA): TGTGCCAGCAGCGTAGGGCCTAACTATGGCTACACCTTC. The entire variable domain, with the rest obtained from reference TRBV9 and TRBJ1-2, is as follows: DSGVTQTPKHLITATGQRVTLRCSPRSGDLSVYWYQQSLDQGLQFLIQYYNGEERAKGNILERFSAQQFPDLHSELNLSSLELGDSALYFCASSVGPNYGYTFGSGTRLTVV.

The V gene is TRBV6-5, the J gene TRBJ1-2; 11 bases align to TRBD1. Losses at the gene ends were 8 bases for V and 3 bases for J; bases not matched to a gene: 8. Germline CDR1 is MNHEY and CDR2 is SVGAGI. CDR3 size: 15 residues. The CDR3 bases are TGTGCCAGCCTCCCGCGGGACAGGGGGGACTATGGCTACACCTTC. Translating it yields CASLPRDRGDYGYTF.

CDR3 DNA: TGTGCCAGCACTGGACAGGGGTATGAAAAACTGTTTTTT. Its protein product is CASTGQGYEKLFF. V gene TRBV2 combines with J gene TRBJ1-4, with 9 bases that match TRBD1. This CDR3 has 13 amino acids. With V trimmed by 7 bases and J by 6 bases, 3 bases remained unmatched. Germline V gene data show CDR1 as SNHLY and CDR2 as FYNNEI.

In its sample, this clone was seen once. This chain uses TRBV29-1 with TRBJ1-2; D is ambiguous. CDR1 is SQVTM, CDR2 ANQGSEA, per germline. Trimming pared 6 bases from V and 4 bases from J, leaving 15 bases between. The CDR3 loop spans 13 amino acids. The CDR3 protein is CSVQIVDSYGYTF. The CDR3 DNA sequence: TGCAGCGTCCAAATTGTCGATAGCTATGGCTACACCTTC.

The chain is built from TRBV5-1 and TRBJ2-2, with 10 bases that match TRBD2. The CDR3 is 17 amino acids. V lost 4 bases to trimming and J lost 3 bases; unmatched junction nucleotides: 9. Looked up from germline, CDR1 is SGHRS and CDR2 is YFSETQ. For the CDR3, the DNA is TGCGCCAGCAGCGTGACTTTACTAGCGGGGTACACCGGGGAGCTGTTTTTT. This translates into CASSVTLLAGYTGELFF.

The V and J genes are TRBV5-5 and TRBJ2-7; 7 bases map to TRBD2. CDR3 length equals 15 residues. Trimming cost V 4 bases and J 7 bases; bases outside gene matches: 14. Looked up from germline, CDR1 is SGHKS and CDR2 is YYEKEE (reference sequence). CDR3 nucleotide sequence: TGTGCCAGCAGCCTTGGACCGCGGGAGCTAAGTGAGCAGTACTTC. Translating it yields CASSLGPRELSEQYF.

This chain joins TRBV28 and TRBJ1-1; TRBD1 matches at 7 bases. The V and J ends lost 2 bases and 4 bases, in that order; junction bases with no gene match: 7. The CDR3 has 15 amino acids. Germline CDR1 reads MDHEN; CDR2 reads SYDVKM. CDR3 bases: TGTGCCAGCAGTTTACCCCGACAGGGTGGCACTGAAGCTTTCTTT. Its protein is CASSLPRQGGTEAFF. The variable domain in full, completed from reference TRBV28 and TRBJ1-1, reads DVKVTQSSRYLVKRTGEKVFLECVQDMDHENMFWYRQDPGLGLRLIYFSYDVKMKEKGDIPEGYSVSREKKERFSLILESASTNQTSMYLCASSLPRQGGTEAFFGQGTRLTVV.

The chain is built from TRBV5-1 and TRBJ1-4; D gene ambiguous. The CDR3 runs 15 residues. The germline V and J ends were trimmed by 5 bases and 7 bases, with 18 bases remaining between them. Germline CDR1 SGHRS, CDR2 YFSETQ. CDR3 sequence reads: CASSLVPARGEKLFF. The CDR3 DNA reads as TGCGCCAGCAGTCTTGTACCTGCCCGGGGTGAAAAACTGTTTTTT.

This rearrangement joins TRBV18 to TRBJ1-1; 8 nucleotides align to TRBD1. J was trimmed by 3 bases and V by 6 bases; bases with no gene match: 9. The CDR3 extends over 15 amino acids. Per the germline V gene, CDR1 is KGHSH and CDR2 is LQKENI. The CDR3 DNA reads as TGTGCCAGCTCGAATTTTGACAGGGGAGACACTGAAGCTTTCTTT. Protein sequence: CASSNFDRGDTEAFF.

Only one count was recorded for this clone. The chain carries TRBV12-3 or TRBV12-4 and TRBJ2-3; D gene unclear. The CDR3 covers 12 residues. Trimming stripped 5 bases from V and 4 bases from J, with 7 bases between. CDR3 DNA: TGTGCCAGCAGTACCCCGGCAGATACGCAGTATTTT. Its protein is CASSTPADTQYF.

The V gene is TRBV24-1, the J gene TRBJ2-1; D gene uncertain. The CDR3 runs 13 residues. Germline V lookup: CDR1 KGHDR, CDR2 SFDVKD. Trimming removed 5 bases from V and 6 bases from J, with 10 bases in between. Here the CDR3 reads CATSAGGGNEQFF. CDR3 DNA sequence: TGTGCCACCAGTGCCGGCGGTGGCAATGAGCAGTTCTTC.

The V gene is TRBV7-3, the J gene TRBJ2-6; no clear D. Trimming shortened V by 7 bases and J by 4 bases, and 8 bases separated the two germline ends. CDR1 and CDR2 from the germline V gene are SGHTA and FQGTGA. CDR3 length: 13 residues. CDR3 region: CASKDSGANVLTF. The CDR3 nucleotides read TGTGCCAGCAAAGACTCCGGGGCCAACGTCCTGACTTTC.

This chain links TRBV7-9 with TRBJ2-7, with 7 bases aligning to TRBD2. This CDR3 spans 15 amino acids. CDR1 and CDR2 (germline): SEHNR, FQNEAQ (reference sequence). Trimming took 3 bases from V and 6 from J; bases not matched to a gene: 11. The chain's CDR3 is CASSLGRGSGGEQYF. For the CDR3, the DNA is TGTGCCAGCAGCTTGGGACGCGGGAGTGGAGGCGAGCAGTACTTC. Together with reference TRBV7-9 and TRBJ2-7, the CDR3 gives the full variable domain: DTGVSQNPRHKITKRGQNVTFRCDPISEHNRLYWYRQTLGQGPEFLTYFQNEAQLEKSRLLSDRFSAERPKGSFSTLEIQRTEQGDSAMYLCASSLGRGSGGEQYFGPGTRLTVT.

The chain joins TRBV7-2 to TRBJ2-7; 15 bases match TRBD2. The length of the CDR3 is 18 residues. CDR1 is SGHTA, CDR2 FQGNSA, per germline. J gave up 2 bases and V 4 bases, and 9 bases lay outside the gene matches. CDR3 bases: TGTGCCAGCAGCTCCAAAGGGACTAGCGGGAGGAGCCCCTACGAGCAGTACTTC. The encoded protein is CASSSKGTSGRSPYEQYF. The variable domain in full, with the rest retrieved from reference TRBV7-2 and TRBJ2-7, is GAGVSQSPSNKVTEKGKDVELRCDPISGHTALYWYRQSLGQGLEFLIYFQGNSAPDKSGLPSDRFSAERTGGSVSTLTIQRTQQEDSAVYLCASSSKGTSGRSPYEQYFGPGTRLTVT.

This CDR3 is CASSYDRHYGYTF. In nucleotides, the CDR3 is TGTGCCAGCAGTTACGACAGACACTATGGCTACACCTTC. The V gene is TRBV6-5, the J gene TRBJ1-2, with D tentatively TRBD1 (5 bases). The germline gives CDR1 MNHEY, CDR2 SVGAGI. V was cut by 2 bases and J by 3 bases, with 7 bases left in between. The length of the CDR3 is 13 residues.